There are many counts of the clone carrying this T cell receptor beta chain. Antigen: not known. This sample was taken from a study of T cells in Graves' hyperthyroidism and ophthalmopathy. Study observations and caveats: Before onset, by a median of approximately 6.8 months, the model predicted ophthalmopathy. The majority of expanded thyroid clonotypes above 0.001 also appeared in blood.

Amplified TCR beta CDR3 regions derived from RNA transcripts. Initially, a first-round RT-PCR of the TCR CDR3 employed the HTBI primer set. MiXCR was run by TCRdb on the multiplex PCR reads, yielding one entry per CDR3 protein. Among hundreds of thousands of distinct CDR3 sequences listed, 14% were seen once. This CDR3 has 15 amino acids. V shed 9 bases, J shed 3 bases, and the junction held 7 bases outside the gene matches. Looked up from germline, CDR1 is LNHDA and CDR2 is SQIVND (reference sequence). This chain uses TRBV19 with TRBJ2-1; 11 bases line up with TRBD2. This clonotype originated in a woman under 30 with Graves' hyperthyroidism. Sequenced: blood. The CDR3, as DNA: TGTGCCAGCAGTCAAGGACTAGCGGGCTACAATGAGCAGTTCTTC. The encoded protein is CASSQGLAGYNEQFF.